These T cell receptor beta chains were read from a single sample in a study of shared clonotypes between healthy human individuals. Clones were sequenced by immunoSEQ multiplex PCR, and TCRdb holds only the in-frame ones, with some missing. The sample records about 510,000 clones, 79% being singletons. Input material: PBMCs. The source of these receptors is a woman in her 40s in good health. Some clones in this sample may be carry-over from other donors' samples. Both conserved end residues are part of each CDR3. The order of the fields is V gene, J gene, clone size, D gene, CDR3 protein, CDR3 DNA. D genes are given only for firm matches. Expanded clones get a size class; other rows say once, few or many, or leave the size out.

TRBV27	TRBJ2-2	-	-	CASSSLAGKVGELFF	TGTGCCAGCAGTTCCCTTGCGGGAAAAGTCGGGGAGCTGTTTTTT
TRBV7-3	TRBJ2-3	-	-	CASSLTGSGDTQYF	TGTGCCAGCAGCCTCACAGGGTCCGGAGATACGCAGTATTTT
TRBV5-4	TRBJ2-7	-	TRBD2	CASSLLAASSYEQYF	TGTGCCAGCAGCTTGCTAGCGGCAAGCTCCTACGAGCAGTACTTC
TRBV18	TRBJ2-7	-	-	CASSQNSYEQYF	TGTGCCAGCTCACAGAATAGTTACGAGCAGTACTTC
TRBV19	TRBJ2-3	-	-	CASSLGSIGGVDTQYF	TGTGCCAGTAGTCTGGGCTCTATTGGGGGAGTGGATACGCAGTATTTT
TRBV27	TRBJ2-5	-	-	CASMGLQETQYF	TGTGCCAGCATGGGACTTCAAGAGACCCAGTACTTC
TRBV29-1	TRBJ1-2	-	-	CSAGGQGMYGYTF	TGCAGCGCGGGGGGGCAGGGGATGTATGGCTACACCTTC
TRBV7-9	TRBJ1-5	-	-	CASSLGTGDQPQHF	TGTGCCAGCAGCTTGGGGACGGGAGATCAGCCCCAGCATTTT
TRBV11-2	TRBJ2-2	once	-	CASSSRGELFF	TGTGCCAGCAGCTCCAGAGGGGAGCTGTTTTTT
TRBV6-6	TRBJ2-5	-	-	CASSYPGVETQYF	TGTGCCAGCAGTTACCCCGGGGTTGAGACCCAGTACTTC
TRBV25-1	TRBJ1-5	-	-	CASSVEGRINQPQHF	TGTGCCAGCAGTGTTGAGGGACGGATCAATCAGCCCCAGCATTTT
TRBV2	TRBJ2-3	-	TRBD1	CASSGTGGPYTQYF	TGTGCCAGCAGTGGGACAGGGGGCCCGTATACGCAGTATTTT
TRBV5-4	TRBJ1-5	-	-	CASSLGGGDSNQPQHF	TGTGCCAGCAGCTTGGGGGGGGGCGATAGCAATCAGCCCCAGCATTTT
TRBV5-8	TRBJ2-7	-	-	CASRERQSSYEQYF	TGTGCCAGCAGGGAACGACAGTCCTCCTACGAGCAGTACTTC
TRBV18	TRBJ2-2	-	-	CASSTAGNTGELFF	TGTGCCAGCTCAACCGCGGGGAACACCGGGGAGCTGTTTTTT
TRBV4-3	TRBJ2-3	-	TRBD2	CASSQEGGLAADTQYF	TGCGCCAGCAGCCAAGAAGGGGGACTAGCGGCAGATACGCAGTATTTT
TRBV2	TRBJ1-4	-	TRBD1	CASSWDRAGNEKLFF	TGTGCCAGCAGTTGGGACAGGGCGGGGAATGAAAAACTGTTTTTT
TRBV5-4	TRBJ2-7	few	-	CASSLQAGGYEQYF	TGTGCCAGCAGCTTGCAGGCCGGAGGGTACGAGCAGTACTTC
TRBV7-2	TRBJ1-2	-	-	CASSSGQLGDYGYTF	TGTGCCAGCAGCAGTGGACAGCTGGGTGACTATGGCTACACCTTC
TRBV30	TRBJ2-7	-	-	CAWSGGPGYEQYF	TGTGCCTGGAGTGGGGGACCAGGATACGAGCAGTACTTC
TRBV13	TRBJ1-4	-	TRBD1	CASSPRQGTATNEKLFF	TGTGCCAGCAGCCCCCGACAGGGGACTGCAACTAATGAAAAACTGTTTTTT
TRBV5-1	TRBJ2-7	-	-	CASSLQGGLWEQYF	TGCGCCAGCAGCTTGCAGGGGGGACTTTGGGAGCAGTACTTC
TRBV5-1	TRBJ2-1	-	-	CASSLFLGTGTSVYNEQFF	TGCGCCAGCAGCTTGTTTTTGGGGACGGGCACATCGGTCTACAATGAGCAGTTCTTC
TRBV6-1	TRBJ1-1	-	-	CASSEYGSLETEAFF	TGTGCCAGCAGTGAATACGGCAGTTTAGAGACTGAAGCTTTCTTT
TRBV2	TRBJ2-7	-	-	CASSNTGIIYEQYF	TGTGCCAGCAGTAACACAGGGATCATCTACGAGCAGTACTTC
TRBV7-9	TRBJ2-5	once	TRBD1	CASSPPRDRGRETQYF	TGTGCCAGCAGCCCCCCCCGGGACAGGGGGCGTGAGACCCAGTACTTC
TRBV19	TRBJ1-1	-	-	CASSPPSGGGNTEAFF	TGTGCCAGTAGTCCTCCCAGCGGAGGGGGGAACACTGAAGCTTTCTTT
TRBV10-3	TRBJ2-7	-	TRBD1	CAINPGTGFTYEQYF	TGTGCCATCAACCCAGGGACAGGTTTTACCTACGAGCAGTACTTC
TRBV5-1	TRBJ2-2	-	-	CASSFWGERTELFF	TGCGCCAGCAGCTTCTGGGGAGAGAGGACGGAGCTGTTTTTT
TRBV7-9	TRBJ1-1	-	-	CASSLAGEEAFF	TGTGCCAGCAGCTTAGCGGGGGAGGAGGCTTTCTTT
TRBV6-5	TRBJ1-5	-	-	CASRGMSNQPQHF	TGTGCCAGCAGGGGGATGAGCAATCAGCCCCAGCATTTT
TRBV9	TRBJ2-1	-	-	CASSVLTGLAGPKNNEQFF	TGTGCCAGCAGCGTATTAACCGGCCTGGCGGGACCTAAAAACAATGAGCAGTTCTTC
TRBV4-3	TRBJ2-6	-	-	CASSQDENSGANVLTF	TGCGCCAGCAGCCAAGATGAGAACTCTGGGGCCAACGTCCTGACTTTC
TRBV30	TRBJ1-3	-	-	CAWSLSGNTIYF	TGTGCCTGGAGTCTCTCTGGAAACACCATATATTTT
TRBV27	TRBJ2-2	-	TRBD1	CASSFSGTGGADGELFF	TGTGCCAGCAGTTTCTCCGGGACAGGGGGCGCAGACGGGGAGCTGTTTTTT
TRBV12-5	TRBJ2-2	-	-	CASGLVLGRETHTGELFF	TGTGCTAGTGGTTTGGTCTTGGGACGGGAGACTCACACCGGGGAGCTGTTTTTT
TRBV28	TRBJ2-7	-	-	CASSPQRGRAGDEQYF	TGTGCCAGCAGTCCCCAGAGGGGGAGGGCCGGCGACGAGCAGTACTTC
TRBV7-9	TRBJ2-1	few	-	CASSLTRGEQFF	TGTGCCAGCAGCTTAACACGAGGTGAGCAGTTCTTC
TRBV6-5	TRBJ2-7	once	-	CASGGSEYEQYF	TGTGCCAGCGGAGGCAGTGAGTACGAGCAGTACTTC
TRBV6-1	TRBJ2-7	-	-	CASSDSYEQYF	TGTGCCAGCAGTGACTCATACGAGCAGTACTTC
TRBV25-1	TRBJ1-1	-	-	CASSEYIGRGGAFF	TGTGCCAGCAGTGAATATATTGGGAGGGGTGGTGCTTTCTTT
TRBV28	TRBJ1-3	-	-	CASSLGGRFSGNTIYF	TGTGCCAGCAGTTTAGGGGGACGGTTCTCTGGAAACACCATATATTTT
TRBV2	TRBJ2-7	-	TRBD1	CASIPAHRGEQYF	TGTGCCAGCATTCCAGCGCACAGGGGCGAGCAGTACTTC
TRBV19	TRBJ1-5	-	TRBD1	CASETGVHQPQHF	TGTGCCAGCGAGACAGGGGTCCATCAGCCCCAGCATTTT
TRBV7-2	TRBJ1-5	-	-	CASSLAWQGNQPQHF	TGTGCCAGCAGCTTAGCCTGGCAGGGGAATCAGCCCCAGCATTTT
TRBV6-1	TRBJ2-3	-	-	CASGATSTDTQYF	TGTGCCAGCGGGGCGACTAGCACAGATACGCAGTATTTT
TRBV5-1	TRBJ2-2	-	-	CASSLRGGANTGELFF	TGCGCCAGCAGCTTGCGAGGGGGGGCGAACACCGGGGAGCTGTTTTTT
TRBV5-5	TRBJ2-6	-	TRBD1	CASSPGQGILSGANVLTF	TGTGCCAGCAGCCCAGGACAGGGCATCCTCTCTGGGGCCAACGTCCTGACTTTC
TRBV18	TRBJ1-4	-	TRBD1	CASSTDRGGEKLFF	TGTGCCAGCTCAACCGACAGGGGTGGTGAAAAACTGTTTTTT
TRBV30	TRBJ1-5	-	-	CAFGLNSNQPQHF	TGTGCTTTCGGACTCAATAGCAATCAGCCCCAGCATTTT
TRBV6-1	TRBJ2-1	-	TRBD1	CASTQQGAHYNEQFF	TGTGCCAGCACCCAACAGGGGGCCCACTACAATGAGCAGTTCTTC
TRBV5-1	TRBJ1-6	-	-	CASRSRGAGNSPLHF	TGCGCCAGCAGATCCAGGGGCGCTGGGAATTCACCCCTCCACTTT
TRBV6-5	TRBJ1-2	-	-	CASSYGYTF	TGTGCCAGCAGTTATGGCTACACCTTC
TRBV9	TRBJ2-2	-	TRBD2	CASSSPYGTSTGELFF	TGTGCCAGCAGCTCCCCATATGGGACTAGCACCGGGGAGCTGTTTTTT